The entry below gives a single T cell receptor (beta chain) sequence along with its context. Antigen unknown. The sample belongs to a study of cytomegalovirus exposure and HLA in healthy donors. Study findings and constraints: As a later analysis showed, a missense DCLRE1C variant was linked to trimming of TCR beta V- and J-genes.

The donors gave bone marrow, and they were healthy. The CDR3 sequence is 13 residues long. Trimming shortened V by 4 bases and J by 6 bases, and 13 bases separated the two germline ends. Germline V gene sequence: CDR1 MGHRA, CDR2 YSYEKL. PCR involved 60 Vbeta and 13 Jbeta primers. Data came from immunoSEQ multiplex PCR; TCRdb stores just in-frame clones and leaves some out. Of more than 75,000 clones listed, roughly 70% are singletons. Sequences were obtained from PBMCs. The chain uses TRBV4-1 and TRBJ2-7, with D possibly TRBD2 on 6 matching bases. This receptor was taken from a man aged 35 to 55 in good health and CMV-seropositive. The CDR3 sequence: CASSREEGREQYF. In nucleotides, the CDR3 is TGCGCCAGCAGCCGAGAGGAGGGGCGCGAGCAGTACTTC.